The entry below describes one T cell receptor (beta chain). Authors' processing steps: Amplified reference gene primers provided the basis for estimating nucleated cell counts. Assay: immunoSEQ multiplex PCR; the TCRdb copy retains only in-frame clones and omits some. Clone size and the V and J calls come from that table; the DNA yielded D and trimming. Here the sample spans around 15,000 clones, approximately 87% being singletons. These data originate in a study of blood T cell repertoires in COVID-19. Study background: The United States, Italy and Spain provided the acute and convalescent COVID-19 samples. T cells, B-cell-depleted T cells, or PBMCs provided the cDNA or gDNA that served as material.

The TCR sequence derives from a man between 35 and 55 years old with active or convalescent COVID-19. The sequencing input was peripheral blood.

The CDR3 nucleotides read TGCGCCAGCAGCCCGGACAGTCCCGCCTACTACGAGCAGTACTTC. Translating it yields CASSPDSPAYYEQYF. The V and J genes are TRBV5-1 and TRBJ2-7; the D gene is possibly TRBD1 (6 bases). Germline CDR1 reads SGHRS; CDR2 reads YFSETQ. The CDR3 sequence is 15 residues long. Deletions cut 4 bases from V and 3 bases from J, with 17 bases between.